The 19 T cell receptor beta chains below come from one sample, sequenced in a study of shared clonotypes between healthy human individuals. Produced via immunoSEQ multiplex PCR; TCRdb's table is partial and in-frame only. This table holds 2 million to 2.5 million clones, approximately 95% found once. The sequenced sample consisted of naive CD4+ T cells sorted from blood. Subset denoted: CD45RA+ positively selected. The receptor set was obtained from a man younger than 35 in good health.

This chain uses TRBV27 with TRBJ1-1; a possible D gene is TRBD1 (5 bases). The CDR3 spans 14 residues. With 3 bases removed from V and 4 bases from J, the gap between germline ends came to 12 bases. CDR1 and CDR2 from the germline V gene are MNHEY and SMNVEV (reference sequence). The CDR3 region has the DNA TGTGCCAGCAGTTTTGACAGATACGGCACTGAAGCTTTCTTT. Protein sequence: CASSFDRYGTEAFF.

In nucleotides, the CDR3 is TGTGCCAGCTCACCGACCGGGACGGGGAGCTCTGGGGCCAACGTCCTGACTTTC. This sequence encodes CASSPTGTGSSGANVLTF. The gene calls are TRBV18 and TRBJ2-6; perhaps D is TRBD1 or TRBD2 (5 bases each). The V gene lost 3 bases and the J gene lost 0 bases, with 15 bases spanning the gap. Germline lookup yields CDR1 KGHSH and CDR2 LQKENI. The CDR3 has 18 residues. The entire variable domain, with the rest obtained from reference TRBV18 and TRBJ2-6, is as follows: NAGVMQNPRHLVRRRGQEARLRCSPMKGHSHVYWYRQLPEEGLKFMVYLQKENIIDESGMPKERFSAEFPKEGPSILRIQQVVRGDSAAYFCASSPTGTGSSGANVLTFGAGSRLTVL.

The V gene is TRBV7-2, the J gene TRBJ2-7, with D possibly TRBD2 on 5 matching bases. Trimming left V 6 bases short and J 2 bases short, with 8 bases between. Germline CDR1 reads SGHTA; CDR2 reads FQGNSA. The CDR3 is 12 residues long. The CDR3 here is CASRSEAYEQYF. In nucleotides, the CDR3 is TGTGCCAGCAGATCGGAGGCCTACGAGCAGTACTTC.

This rearrangement joins TRBV5-4 to TRBJ2-2; TRBD2 matches 8 bases. V shed 0 bases and J 6 bases; nucleotides not matched to a gene: 4. From germline, CDR1 is SGHNT and CDR2 YYREEE (reference sequence). The CDR3 is 15 residues long. CDR3 residues: CASSLVGTSSGELFF. As DNA, the CDR3 is TGTGCCAGCAGCTTGGTCGGGACTAGTTCCGGGGAGCTGTTTTTT.

CDR3 protein: CASSLLAGTIGNIQYF. The CDR3 DNA sequence: TGTGCCAGCAGCTTACTAGCCGGGACAATCGGAAACATTCAGTACTTC. The gene calls are TRBV7-9 and TRBJ2-4; possible D gene TRBD1, 6 bases. CDR1 is SEHNR and CDR2 is FQNEAQ in the germline V gene (reference sequence). V shed 2 bases and J shed 6 bases, with 17 bases lying between them. The CDR3 consists of 16 residues.

V gene TRBV1 combines with J gene TRBJ1-3; the D call in the table, TRBD1, was not verified against the DNA. TRBV1 corresponds to a pseudogene. The CDR3 has 16 residues. For the CDR3, the DNA is TGCACCAGCAGCCAGCACGAACAGTACTCTGGAAACACCATATATTTT. Its translation: CTSSQHEQYSGNTIYF.

The genes are TRBV6-5 and TRBJ2-2; no clear D. CDR1 and CDR2 (germline): MNHEY, SVGAGI. Trimming pared 0 bases from V and 0 bases from J, leaving 2 bases between. The CDR3 consists of 14 residues. The CDR3 spells CASSYSTNTGELFF. The CDR3 DNA reads TGTGCCAGCAGTTACTCGACGAACACCGGGGAGCTGTTTTTT.

The chain couples TRBV11-2 to TRBJ1-6, with D maybe TRBD1 (6 bases). This CDR3 is 15 amino acids long. Trimming left V 5 bases short and J 6 bases short, with 14 bases between. The germline CDR1 and CDR2 sequences are SGHAT and FQNNGV. In nucleotides, the CDR3 is TGTGCCAGCAGCGTGGGGGCCATTGGTAATTCACCCCTCCACTTT. Its protein product is CASSVGAIGNSPLHF.

This rearrangement joins TRBV7-3 to TRBJ2-7, with a tentative D call TRBD2 (5 bases). CDR1 SGHTA and CDR2 FQGTGA come from the germline V gene. This CDR3 region has 16 residues. V was shortened by 2 bases and J by 2 bases, with 16 bases between the two germline ends. CDR3 region: CASSLGFGETAYEQYF. DNA for the CDR3: TGTGCCAGCAGCTTAGGGTTCGGGGAAACTGCCTACGAGCAGTACTTC.

The gene calls are TRBV28 and TRBJ2-1; no clear D. The germline V gene encodes CDR1 MDHEN and CDR2 SYDVKM. Trimming left V 2 bases short and J 9 bases short, with 11 bases between. The length of the CDR3 is 13 residues. The CDR3 loop reads CASSLAAETEQFF. Here the CDR3 DNA reads TGTGCCAGCAGTTTAGCTGCCGAGACTGAGCAGTTCTTC.

This sequence joins TRBV5-1 and TRBJ1-4; D remains unclear. V lost 4 bases and J lost 6, with 19 bases in between. This CDR3 contains 16 residues. Germline V gene data show CDR1 as SGHRS and CDR2 as YFSETQ. This chain's CDR3 is CASSAGLIWEDEKLFF. The CDR3 nucleotides are TGCGCCAGCAGCGCTGGTTTGATCTGGGAGGATGAAAAACTGTTTTTT.

The rearrangement uses TRBV5-1 and TRBJ1-2, with D unclear. The CDR3 runs 15 residues. The V end was cut by 0 bases, the J end by 2 bases, with 11 bases between. CDR1 and CDR2 (germline): SGHRS, YFSETQ. The CDR3 DNA is TGCGCCAGCAGCTTGGCCGGAGAAGGGAACTATGGCTACACCTTC. It codes for CASSLAGEGNYGYTF.

This chain uses TRBV19 with TRBJ2-5, with unresolved D. The V and J ends lost 5 bases and 7 bases respectively, with 14 bases between them. The CDR3 is 13 residues long. The germline V gene has CDR1 LNHDA and CDR2 SQIVND (reference sequence). CDR3 sequence: CASSEEPRVTQYF. DNA of the CDR3: TGTGCCAGTAGTGAGGAGCCCCGGGTGACCCAGTACTTC. The variable domain in full, completed from reference TRBV19 and TRBJ2-5, reads DGGITQSPKYLFRKEGQNVTLSCEQNLNHDAMYWYRQDPGQGLRLIYYSQIVNDFQKGDIAEGYSVSREKKESFPLTVTSAQKNPTAFYLCASSEEPRVTQYFGPGTRLLVL.

This chain uses TRBV11-2 with TRBJ2-7; 9 bases are a match to TRBD2. V was clipped by 0 bases and J by 3 bases; unmatched bases: 3. CDR3 length: 15 amino acids. The germline V gene has CDR1 SGHAT and CDR2 FQNNGV. CDR3 sequence: CASSLDSGSGYEQYF. The CDR3 region has the DNA TGTGCCAGCAGCTTAGATAGCGGGAGCGGCTACGAGCAGTACTTC.

Of note for this clone: Different DNA sequences within this sample yield the same CDR3. The rearrangement uses TRBV9 and TRBJ1-6, with 10 bases that match TRBD1. Germline V gene data show CDR1 as SGDLS and CDR2 as YYNGEE. The J segment lost 8 bases and the V segment lost 0 bases, leaving 2 bases of the junction unmatched. CDR3 size: 15 residues. CDR3 sequence: CASSVVGTGDSPLHF. The CDR3 DNA sequence: TGTGCCAGCAGCGTAGTCGGGACAGGGGATTCACCCCTCCACTTT.

This clone is a singleton in its sample. The gene calls are TRBV5-6 and TRBJ1-1, with 7 bases aligning to TRBD1. CDR3 length: 15 amino acids. With 4 bases clipped from V and 1 base from J, the junction kept 7 bases outside the gene matches. Germline V gene lookup returns CDR1 SGHDT and CDR2 YYEEEE. CDR3 sequence reads: CASSLGRQGNTEAFF. The CDR3 bases are TGTGCCAGCAGCCTGGGGCGACAGGGGAACACTGAAGCTTTCTTT. Full variable domain (missing parts from reference TRBV5-6 and TRBJ1-1): DAGVTQSPTHLIKTRGQQVTLRCSPKSGHDTVSWYQQALGQGPQFIFQYYEEEERQRGNFPDRFSGHQFPNYSSELNVNALLLGDSALYLCASSLGRQGNTEAFFGQGTRLTVV.

This clone was picked up one time. The chain is built from TRBV30 and TRBJ2-7, with D unresolved. Germline V lookup: CDR1 GTSNPN, CDR2 SVGIG (reference sequence). This CDR3 has 11 amino acids. The V end lost 3 bases, the J end lost 3 bases, and 6 bases lay between the germline ends. The CDR3 region has the DNA TGTGCCTGGAGCACTGTCTACGAGCAGTACTTC. Translation: CAWSTVYEQYF.

This clone has only one observation. The chain has TRBV27 and TRBJ1-2; 7 bases line up with TRBD1. The germline V gene encodes CDR1 MNHEY and CDR2 SMNVEV (reference sequence). This CDR3 contains 18 residues. With V trimmed by 5 bases and J by 6 bases, 21 bases remained unmatched. The DNA for the CDR3 is TGTGCCAGCAGTCAGCGGACAGGAGTAACAAGGAGTGAGAATGGCTACACCTTC. The encoded protein is CASSQRTGVTRSENGYTF.

V is TRBV9 and J is TRBJ2-7; unclear D gene. CDR1 and CDR2 from the germline V gene are SGDLS and YYNGEE. Trimming removed 0 bases from V and 7 bases from J, with 8 bases in between. The CDR3 is 12 amino acids. In DNA form, the CDR3 reads TGTGCCAGCAGCGTAGATTATGGGGAGCAGTACTTC. Its translation is CASSVDYGEQYF.